These T cell receptor beta chains were read from a single sample in a study of T cell repertoires in cytomegalovirus infection. TCRdb passed the reads through MiXCR, listing each CDR3 protein once. The sample carries 300,000 to 400,000 distinct CDR3 sequences, almost 30% recorded once. No antigens are known for them. The sample here was cultured PBMCs, taken from culture after CMV antigen stimulation. The source is a human donor in good health (CMV status not recorded). Some clones in this sample may be carry-over from other donors' samples. CDR3s include the opening cysteine and the closing phenylalanine or tryptophan. The order of the fields is J gene, V gene, clone size, D gene, CDR3 protein, CDR3 DNA. The D gene is left open where the match is weak. Not all rows give a size; the values are once, few, many and, for expanded clones, a class.

J: TRBJ1-1
V: TRBV20-1
size: NA
D: TRBD1
CDR3: CSVKRTGSEAFF
DNA: TGCAGTGTGAAGAGGACAGGTTCTGAAGCTTTCTTT

J: TRBJ1-5
V: TRBV29-1
size: few
D: TRBD1
CDR3: CSVRQGEGQPQHF
DNA: TGCAGCGTACGACAGGGGGAAGGACAGCCCCAGCATTTT

J: TRBJ2-7
V: TRBV7-2
size: once
D: NA
CDR3: CASSLERNMGEQYF
DNA: TGTGCCAGCAGCTTAGAACGGAACATGGGGGAGCAGTACTTC

J: TRBJ1-5
V: TRBV19
size: NA
D: NA
CDR3: CASSRQGGRGQPQHF
DNA: TGTGCCAGTAGTAGACAAGGGGGAAGGGGTCAGCCCCAGCATTTT

J: TRBJ1-1
V: TRBV6-5
size: few
D: TRBD1
CDR3: CASSPLTLRGGGRNTEAFF
DNA: TGTGCCAGCAGTCCTCTTACCCTCAGGGGGGGAGGTCGGAACACTGAAGCTTTCTTT

J: TRBJ2-3
V: TRBV7-3
size: NA
D: NA
CDR3: CASSLATHTDTQYF
DNA: TGTGCCAGCAGTCTAGCCACTCACACAGATACGCAGTATTTT

J: TRBJ1-5
V: TRBV6-5
size: few
D: NA
CDR3: CASSYRGNQPQHF
DNA: TGTGCCAGCAGTTATAGAGGGAATCAGCCCCAGCATTTT

J: TRBJ1-3
V: TRBV3-1
size: NA
D: TRBD1
CDR3: CASSRARQGRSGNTIYF
DNA: TGTGCCAGCAGCCGAGCCCGACAGGGGCGGTCTGGAAACACCATATATTTT

J: TRBJ2-1
V: TRBV7-9
size: NA
D: TRBD2
CDR3: CASRPPSGRDYNEQFF
DNA: TGTGCCAGCAGACCCCCGAGCGGGAGGGACTACAATGAGCAGTTCTTC

J: TRBJ2-5
V: TRBV28
size: NA
D: NA
CDR3: CASSSLGGLGGGETQYF
DNA: TGTGCCAGCAGTTCCTTGGGGGGTTTAGGGGGGGGAGAGACCCAGTACTTC

J: TRBJ1-2
V: TRBV27
size: many
D: NA
CDR3: CASSLSVTQGLSYGYTF
DNA: TGTGCCAGCAGTTTATCGGTAACGCAGGGTTTATCCTATGGCTACACCTTC

J: TRBJ1-2
V: TRBV28
size: NA
D: NA
CDR3: CASSFLAEGHYGYTF
DNA: TGTGCCAGCAGTTTCCTAGCAGAGGGCCACTATGGCTACACCTTC

J: TRBJ2-1
V: TRBV7-2
size: many
D: TRBD2
CDR3: CASSLTSGTYSEQFF
DNA: TGTGCCAGCAGCTTGACTAGCGGGACATATAGTGAGCAGTTCTTC